The T cell receptor beta chain described here comes from a study of cytomegalovirus exposure and HLA in healthy donors. The PCR made use of 60 Vbeta and 13 Jbeta primers. The table came from immunoSEQ multiplex PCR; TCRdb's copy has only in-frame clones and leaves some out. This sample has about 180,000 clones, with approximately 80% found just once. The CDR3 has 13 residues. Germline CDR1 reads MNHEY; CDR2 reads SVGAGI. J lost 5 bases, V lost 2 bases, and 1 base had no gene match. In its sample, this clone was seen a few times. Sequenced input: PBMCs. The V call is TRBV6-5, the J call TRBJ2-3; 7 bases are shared with TRBD2. This sequence originates from a woman between 45 and 65 years old in good health and CMV-seronegative. The CDR3 DNA is TGTGCCAGCAGTTACGCGGGGGAAGATACGCAGTATTTT. This codes for CASSYAGEDTQYF.